This T cell receptor (beta chain) was obtained from a study of blood T cell repertoires in COVID-19. The germline V and J ends were trimmed by 1 base and 0 bases, with 12 bases remaining between them. There are 16 residues in the CDR3. The germline gives CDR1 SGHAT, CDR2 FQNNGV. Ages ranged from about 18 to 89 years, with residence in more than 20 US areas. Produced via immunoSEQ multiplex PCR; TCRdb's table is partial and in-frame only. The sample lists 380,000 or so clones; 80% to 90% were seen once. The clonotype originates from a man aged 25 to 40 who had recovered from COVID-19. The rearrangement uses TRBV11-2 and TRBJ1-1; D is undetermined. The specimen was PBMCs or T cells enriched from blood (not recorded which). This CDR3 is CASSLGPGALNTEAFF. The CDR3 DNA is TGTGCCAGCAGCTTAGGACCCGGAGCCTTGAACACTGAAGCTTTCTTT.